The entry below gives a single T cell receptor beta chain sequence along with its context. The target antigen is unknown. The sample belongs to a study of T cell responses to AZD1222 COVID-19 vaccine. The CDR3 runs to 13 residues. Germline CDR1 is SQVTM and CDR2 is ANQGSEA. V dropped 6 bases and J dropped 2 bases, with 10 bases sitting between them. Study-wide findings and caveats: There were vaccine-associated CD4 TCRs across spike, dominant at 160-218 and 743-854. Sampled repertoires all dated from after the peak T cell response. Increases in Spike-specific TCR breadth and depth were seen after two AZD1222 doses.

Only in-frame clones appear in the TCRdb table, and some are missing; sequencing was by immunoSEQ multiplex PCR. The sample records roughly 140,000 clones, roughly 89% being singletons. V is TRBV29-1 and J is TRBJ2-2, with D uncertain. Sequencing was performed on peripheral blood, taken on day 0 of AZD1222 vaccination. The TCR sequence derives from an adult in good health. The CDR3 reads CSVPAENTGELFF. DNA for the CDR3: TGCAGCGTCCCGGCAGAAAACACCGGGGAGCTGTTTTTT.